The entry below gives a single TCR beta chain sequence along with its context. Antigen: not known. The data were taken from a study of T cells after yellow fever vaccination. Points from the study as a whole: Abundant clonotypes from the bulk population could contaminate FACS-sorted repertoires.

MiXCR was run by TCRdb on the 5' RACE reads, yielding one entry per CDR3 protein. The profile shows approximately 130,000 distinct CDR3 sequences, 12% to 15% of them singletons. V lost 4 bases and J lost 4, with 13 bases in between. The CDR3 covers 14 residues. Germline loops: CDR1 SEHNR, CDR2 FQNEAQ (reference sequence). Sequencing used CD8+ T cells sorted from PBMCs, obtained 5 days after the yellow fever booster vaccination. The rearrangement joins TRBV7-9 to TRBJ1-1; possible D gene TRBD1, 5 bases. The TCR sequence derives from a man aged 18 to 30 who received the YFV17D yellow fever vaccine. This chain's CDR3 is CASSSAQGLTEAFF. In DNA form, the CDR3 reads TGTGCCAGCAGCTCGGCCCAGGGTCTCACTGAAGCTTTCTTT.